The present TCR beta chain was sequenced within a study of monozygotic twins with inflammatory bowel disease (dated by TCRdb to the late 2010s). For the wider study: In total, around 30 monozygotic twin pairs made up the full study: 19 Danish pairs, all IBD-discordant, plus nine German pairs, of which four were IBD-concordant and five were IBD-discordant. Disease-associated traits were sought mainly through comparisons between IBD patients and their genetically identical healthy co-twins within discordant pairs. Each individual had, on average, about 151 000 unique TCRalpha sequences and 181 000 unique TCRbeta sequences available for analysis.

From each donor, a roughly 2.5 ml peripheral blood sample was drawn into PAXgene tubes and stored at -80 degrees C. Total RNA was isolated from whole blood with the PAXgene blood miRNA kit on an automated QIAcube, without T cell sorting. Peripheral blood from monozygotic twin pairs concordant or discordant for inflammatory bowel disease was subjected to deep TCRalpha and TCRbeta repertoire profiling with unique molecular barcoding. Smoking habits were recorded for all twin pairs, and individuals were classified as current, former or never smokers. Library generation was performed with 5' RACE. The input for every TCR library was 3500 ng of total RNA. cDNA was synthesized with SMARTScribe reverse transcriptase in eight separate reactions per sample. Unique molecular identifiers containing a 6-nucleotide sample barcode were introduced through template switching during cDNA synthesis. Two nested PCRs of about 16 and 10 cycles amplified the TCRalpha and TCRbeta cDNA, and bead purification followed each PCR. Before amplification, the cDNA was treated with uracil DNA-glycosylase and purified using the QIAquick PCR purification kit. In the second PCR, Illumina TruSeq-compatible adapters and sample-specific barcodes were added. TapeStation and Qubit were used to check library quality and concentration, and 4 to 6.5 ng of each library went into the pool. Sequencing of the pooled libraries was done on an Illumina HiSeq2500 single-index Rapid Run using custom sequencing primers and 2 x 100 bp reads. On the study's bioinformatics: MiGEC version 1.2.6 was used for UMI-based consensus assembly to correct PCR and sequencing errors. V(D)J alignment, clonotype assembly and CDR3 extraction were performed with MiXCR version 2.1.1. Gene usage, clonotype sharing and MAIT/NKT TCR abundance were normalised by analysing the top 1000, 10 000 and 20 000 clonotypes per sample. Diversity was computed as the inverse Simpson index with the vegan R package after downsampling to 27 000 UMIs. Paired Mann-Whitney U tests on discordant twin pairs were used, with Benjamini-Hochberg multiple-testing correction. TCRdb reprocessed the reads, and each CDR3 protein sequence is entered once, without DNA. What appears here as the V and J calls and clone size reflects TCRdb's work, not the paper's. The sample table records a few hundred thousand distinct CDR3 sequences. The ten largest clones capture 2% to 3% of the sample.

In the germline V gene, CDR1 corresponds to SGHTA and CDR2 to FQGTGA. The CDR3 runs 14 amino acids, cysteine and phenylalanine included. The nucleotide record is missing. About this clonotype: Its specific antigen is unknown.

Broader findings and caveats from the paper: Fewer clonotypes were shared with other individuals by IBD patients than by healthy twins, most markedly in patients showing signs of disease activity. Because patients were on differing immunosuppressive treatments, the repertoires may have picked up extra background noise and inter-individual variability. Distinction between different T cell subtypes could not be achieved in the analysis. The results gave no support for a single strong signal or clonotype linked to IBD. A decrease in TCRbeta repertoire diversity, as measured by inverse Simpson index, was observed in IBD patients compared with their healthy co-twins. No difference in repertoire similarity was observed between concordant and discordant twins, possibly owing to limited statistical power.

The V and J segments used are TRBV7-3 and TRBJ1-6; as DNA is missing, the TRBD1 call by TCRdb cannot be tested. The receptor comes from a human donor with ulcerative colitis or Crohn's disease, or a healthy co-twin of an affected twin (not recorded which). Sequenced input: blood. The CDR3 amino acid sequence is: CASSLDRNNSPLHF.